A selection of T cell receptor beta chains follows, all from one sample in a study of identical twins. TCRdb re-analysed the 5' RACE reads in MiXCR, keeping a single row per CDR3 protein. The sample includes about 530,000 distinct CDR3 sequences, about 22% of them seen just once. This sample also belongs to another study, concerning yellow fever vaccine responses in identical twins.

The specimen sequenced was CD4+ T cells sorted from blood. The receptors derive from a woman aged 18-30 years in good health. Each CDR3 is given with its conserved first and last residue. D genes are given only for firm matches. Clone size is given for some rows only: seen once, a few or many times, or a class if the clone is expanded.

V	D	size	length	J	DNA	CDR3
TRBV2	TRBD1	NA	14	TRBJ2-2	TGTGCCAGCATCTGGACAGGGGCCACCGGGGAGCTGTTTTTT	CASIWTGATGELFF
TRBV11-1	TRBD1	few	18	TRBJ2-7	TGTGCCAGCAGCACCCAATCCGACCGGGACAGAAGATTCTACGAGCAGTACTTC	CASSTQSDRDRRFYEQYF
TRBV6-1	NA	NA	14	TRBJ2-7	TGTGCCAGCACCCGGGACTCGAGGAACTACGAGCAGTACTTC	CASTRDSRNYEQYF
TRBV6-5	NA	NA	14	TRBJ1-4	TGTGCCAGCAGTTACGGGAGACAGTATGAAAAACTGTTTTTT	CASSYGRQYEKLFF
TRBV28	TRBD2	NA	16	TRBJ2-4	TGTGCCAGCAGTACCGGGACTAGCGGGAGGGAAAACATTCAGTACTTC	CASSTGTSGRENIQYF
TRBV28	NA	few	15	TRBJ2-2	TGTGCCAGCAGTTTATTGTCAGGGAACGCCGGGGAGCTGTTTTTT	CASSLLSGNAGELFF
TRBV3-1	TRBD1	few	16	TRBJ2-1	TGTGCCAGCAGCTCCAGACAGGGTAGTTCCTACAATGAGCAGTTCTTC	CASSSRQGSSYNEQFF
TRBV12-3/TRBV12-4	NA	NA	12	TRBJ2-2	TGTGCCAGCAATATAAACACCGGGGAGCTGTTTTTT	CASNINTGELFF
TRBV3-1	TRBD2	NA	16	TRBJ2-1	TGTGCCAGCAGCCAATCACTAGCGGGGGACTACAATGAGCAGTTCTTC	CASSQSLAGDYNEQFF
TRBV28	TRBD2	NA	15	TRBJ2-7	TGTGCCAGCAGCCCCGGGACTAGTCCGCGGGGGGAGCAGTACTTC	CASSPGTSPRGEQYF
TRBV3-1	TRBD2	NA	16	TRBJ2-1	TGTGCCAGCAGCCAAGATTCAGGACTAGCGGCCAATGAGCAGTTCTTC	CASSQDSGLAANEQFF
TRBV20-1	NA	NA	14	TRBJ2-5	TGCAGTGCTAGAAATGGAGGGGGCCAAGAGACCCAGTACTTC	CSARNGGGQETQYF
TRBV5-1	NA	few	14	TRBJ2-5	TGCGCCAGCAGCTTGGAGGCAGACCAAGAGACCCAGTACTTC	CASSLEADQETQYF
TRBV12-3/TRBV12-4	NA	few	15	TRBJ2-1	TGTGCCAGCAGTGAAACGGGGGTCGGCTACAATGAGCAGTTCTTC	CASSETGVGYNEQFF
TRBV18	NA	NA	14	TRBJ2-7	TGTGCCAGCTCACCCCGGGGGACCATCTACGAGCAGTACTTC	CASSPRGTIYEQYF
TRBV5-1	TRBD2	NA	15	TRBJ2-1	TGCGCCAGCGACGTAGTTAGCGGGACCCACAATGAGCAGTTCTTC	CASDVVSGTHNEQFF
TRBV10-2	TRBD2	NA	14	TRBJ2-7	TGCGCCAGCAAAGCGGGAGGCAACTCCTACGAGCAGTACTTC	CASKAGGNSYEQYF
TRBV27	TRBD1	NA	18	TRBJ2-7	TGTGCCAGCAGATCTGGGACAGGGGTTTTAAGCGGCTCCTACGAGCAGTACTTC	CASRSGTGVLSGSYEQYF
TRBV5-1	NA	NA	17	TRBJ1-1	TGCGCCAGCAGATACCACCGGCGGGGGGCGGGAGACACTGAAGCTTTCTTT	CASRYHRRGAGDTEAFF
TRBV5-1	NA	few	14	TRBJ2-1	TGCGCCAGCAGCTTGGGGGGGGCGGAGAATGAGCAGTTCTTC	CASSLGGAENEQFF
TRBV12-3/TRBV12-4	NA	NA	12	TRBJ1-6	TGTGCCAGCAGCCGGCCGGATTCACCCCTCCACTTT	CASSRPDSPLHF
TRBV12-3/TRBV12-4	NA	few	15	TRBJ1-1	TGTGCCAGCAGCGACAGGCGGAGCATCGTCACTGAAGCTTTCTTT	CASSDRRSIVTEAFF
TRBV20-1	NA	few	13	TRBJ2-1	TGCAGTCCGAGCGGAGCCTCCTACAATGAGCAGTTCTTC	CSPSGASYNEQFF
TRBV24-1	TRBD1	few	16	TRBJ2-1	TGTGCCACCAGTGATGCCCCGGGACAGGGTGTCCATGAGCAGTTCTTC	CATSDAPGQGVHEQFF
TRBV7-9	TRBD2	few	14	TRBJ2-7	TGTGCCAGCAGCTTTAGTAGCGGGATCTACGAGCAGTACTTC	CASSFSSGIYEQYF
TRBV5-1	TRBD2	many	18	TRBJ2-1	TGCGCCAGCAGCTTGGTTAGCGGGAGTCCCAGCTCCTACAATGAGCAGTTCTTC	CASSLVSGSPSSYNEQFF
TRBV18	NA	few	15	TRBJ2-1	TGTGCCAGCTGCCTCCGGGACCCATACCGGGATGAGCAGTTCTTC	CASCLRDPYRDEQFF
TRBV29-1	NA	few	12	TRBJ2-7	TGCAGCGTTGGAGATCCCGCGGAAGTGTTAGACTTC	CSVGDPAEVLDF
TRBV28	TRBD2	few	18	TRBJ2-7	TGTGCCAGCAGTTTTCCAGCGGGGGGAGCGGGATCTCTCTACGAGCAGTACTTC	CASSFPAGGAGSLYEQYF
TRBV5-1	NA	few	13	TRBJ2-1	TGCGCCAGCAGCAAGGGCTCCTACAATGAGCAGTTCTTC	CASSKGSYNEQFF
TRBV24-1	NA	NA	12	TRBJ1-2	TGTGCCACCAGTGACTACCACAGTGGCTACACCTTC	CATSDYHSGYTF
TRBV20-1	NA	NA	15	TRBJ2-7	TGCAGTGCTAGAGGGTTAGGGGGAATCGCCTACGAGCAGTACTTC	CSARGLGGIAYEQYF
TRBV28	TRBD2	NA	15	TRBJ2-3	TGTGCCAGCAGGCCTAGCGGGAGAGGAACAGATACGCAGTATTTT	CASRPSGRGTDTQYF
TRBV10-3	NA	NA	13	TRBJ2-7	TGTGCCATCGGTGATTTGTGGGGAGAAGAGCAGTACTTC	CAIGDLWGEEQYF
TRBV6-5	NA	few	11	TRBJ2-1	TGTGCCACCAGGGAGGTGGATGAGCAGTTCTTC	CATREVDEQFF
TRBV4-2	TRBD2	NA	18	TRBJ2-2	TGTGCCAGCAGCCAGGGCCGAGCGGGGGGACGAAACACCGGGGAGCTGTTTTTT	CASSQGRAGGRNTGELFF
TRBV19	TRBD2	NA	16	TRBJ2-3	TGTGCCAGTAGCCCGGGGGGGCTAGCGGGCACAGATACGCAGTATTTT	CASSPGGLAGTDTQYF
TRBV20-1	NA	few	18	TRBJ1-6	TGCAGTGCTCCCTGGGAGAAAGGGGGGGATCGGAGCCATTCACCCCTCCACTTT	CSAPWEKGGDRSHSPLHF
TRBV5-1	NA	few	15	TRBJ2-2	TGCGCCAGCAGCTTGGTGTCGGGAGAGTCCGGGGAGCTGTTTTTT	CASSLVSGESGELFF
TRBV20-1	TRBD2	NA	16	TRBJ2-1	TGCTGTGCTAGGGGGACTAGCGGGAGGAGCGGAAATGAGCAGTTCTTC	CCARGTSGRSGNEQFF
TRBV6-5	NA	NA	17	TRBJ2-6	TGTGCCAGCAGTTACCCTGCGGGCCCCTCTGGGGCCAACGTCCTGACTTTC	CASSYPAGPSGANVLTF
TRBV24-1	NA	few	15	TRBJ2-5	TGTGCCACCAGTGTGGAAGGCAGGGGACAAGAGACCCAGTACTTC	CATSVEGRGQETQYF
TRBV12-3/TRBV12-4	NA	NA	15	TRBJ2-5	TGTGCCAGCAGTTCCGACGAGACAGGACAAGAGACCCAGTACTTC	CASSSDETGQETQYF